The 25 T cell receptor beta chains listed next were all sequenced from one sample in a study of beta chain features in type 1 diabetes. Study-level findings and limits: Shortening of TCRB CDR3s, moderate but significant, appeared in all four CD4+ subsets of Type 1 diabetes patients.

Reverse transcription of all isolated RNA meant that expressed TCRB transcripts were sequenced. Sequenced by immunoSEQ multiplex PCR; TCRdb stores in-frame clones only, minus some. The sample consists of 53,000 or so clones, 55% to 75% of them appearing once. No antigen is known for these receptors. The sample consisted of stem cell memory CD4+ T cells from blood. These receptors were taken from a woman aged 30 to 39 with type 1 diabetes.

V gene TRBV5-6 combines with J gene TRBJ1-2; 8 positions agree with TRBD1. Germline CDR1 SGHDT, CDR2 YYEEEE. V lost 4 bases, J lost 8 bases, and 7 bases stayed unmatched. This CDR3 comprises 13 residues. CDR3 region: CASSPGQGQGYTF. CDR3 sequence (DNA): TGTGCCAGCAGCCCCGGACAGGGCCAGGGCTACACCTTC.

The V and J genes are TRBV18 and TRBJ1-1; the D gene is possibly TRBD1 (5 bases). Germline V gives CDR1 KGHSH, CDR2 LQKENI. V was pared by 2 bases and J by 4 bases, with 11 bases between. This CDR3 spans 14 amino acids. CDR3 protein: CASSPGTVTTEAFF. DNA for the CDR3: TGTGCCAGCTCACCAGGGACTGTAACCACTGAAGCTTTCTTT. The full variable domain, completed using reference TRBV18 and TRBJ1-1, is NAGVMQNPRHLVRRRGQEARLRCSPMKGHSHVYWYRQLPEEGLKFMVYLQKENIIDESGMPKERFSAEFPKEGPSILRIQQVVRGDSAAYFCASSPGTVTTEAFFGQGTRLTVV.

The chain links TRBV19 to TRBJ2-1; 13 bases align to TRBD2. CDR3 length: 16 amino acids. V lost 5 bases and J lost 1; bases outside the gene matches: 2. Germline assignment: CDR1 LNHDA and CDR2 SQIVND (reference sequence). The CDR3 bases are TGTGCCAGTAGTCGGACTAGCGGGAGATCCTACAATGAGCAGTTCTTC. Translating gives CASSRTSGRSYNEQFF. Based on the CDR3 plus reference TRBV19 and TRBJ2-1, the full variable domain is DGGITQSPKYLFRKEGQNVTLSCEQNLNHDAMYWYRQDPGQGLRLIYYSQIVNDFQKGDIAEGYSVSREKKESFPLTVTSAQKNPTAFYLCASSRTSGRSYNEQFFGPGTRLTVL.

This clone showed up just a few times. The chain joins TRBV4-2 to TRBJ2-2; TRBD2 is a possible D gene (6 bases). This CDR3 has 12 amino acids. Germline V gene data show CDR1 as LGHNA and CDR2 as YNFKEQ. The V end lost 6 bases, the J end lost 7 bases, and 9 bases lay between the germline ends. CDR3 bases: TGTGCCAGCAGACGACTAGGCGGGGAGCTGTTTTTT. Residues: CASRRLGGELFF.

CDR3 in amino acids: CASSWDRGNTEAFF. The CDR3 DNA reads TGTGCCAGCAGCTGGGACAGGGGGAACACTGAAGCTTTCTTT. This rearrangement joins TRBV7-9 to TRBJ1-1; 10 nucleotides align to TRBD1. Germline CDR1 is SEHNR and CDR2 is FQNEAQ (reference sequence). The CDR3 extends over 14 amino acids. Trimming at V came to 4 bases and at J to 1 base, leaving 0 bases not matched to a gene.

The rearrangement links TRBV2 to TRBJ2-7, with D tentatively TRBD2 (5 bases). Germline V gene data show CDR1 as SNHLY and CDR2 as FYNNEI. The length of the CDR3 is 15 residues. The V gene lost 3 bases and the J gene lost 3 bases, with 15 bases spanning the gap. The CDR3 sequence: CASSEDGGGFYEQYF. The CDR3 nucleotides read TGTGCCAGCAGTGAGGACGGAGGAGGTTTCTACGAGCAGTACTTC.

The chain is built from TRBV13 and TRBJ1-1, with D uncertain. CDR1 and CDR2 from the germline V gene are PRHDT and FYEKMQ (reference sequence). There are 14 residues in the CDR3. Trimming took 2 bases from V and 4 from J, leaving 11 bases between them. This CDR3 is CASSLNWPGTEAFF. The CDR3 DNA follows: TGTGCCAGCAGCTTAAACTGGCCAGGCACTGAAGCTTTCTTT.

The rearrangement joins TRBV2 to TRBJ2-1, with 12 bases aligning to TRBD2. After removal of 7 bases from V and 7 bases from J, the junction contained 17 bases not matched to a gene. The germline V gene has CDR1 SNHLY and CDR2 FYNNEI. CDR3 size: 18 residues. DNA for the CDR3: TGTGCCAGCACCCGGGACGGCCTAGCGGGAGGGCACACAAATGAGCAGTTCTTC. Its protein is CASTRDGLAGGHTNEQFF.

The chain recombines TRBV19 with TRBJ2-7; a weak D match, TRBD2 (6 bases). The CDR3 has 15 amino acids. Deletions cut 5 bases from V and 4 bases from J, with 18 bases between. Germline loops: CDR1 LNHDA, CDR2 SQIVND (reference sequence). The CDR3 protein is CASSVNWAGRYEQYF. Written as DNA, the CDR3 is TGTGCCAGTAGTGTCAACTGGGCGGGGAGGTACGAGCAGTACTTC.

CDR3 bases: TGTGCCAGCAGGGCTCCGGGGCTAGCGGGAGTCAACACCGGGGAGCTGTTTTTT. Its translation is CASRAPGLAGVNTGELFF. The V call is TRBV7-9, the J call TRBJ2-2, with TRBD2 matching 10 bases. The V segment lost 6 bases and the J segment 2 bases; nucleotides outside the gene matches: 12. Germline values: CDR1 SEHNR, CDR2 FQNEAQ (reference sequence). The CDR3 has 18 residues.

The chain is built from TRBV5-1 and TRBJ2-3; TRBD1 matches 12 bases. This CDR3 is built from 17 residues. Germline V lookup: CDR1 SGHRS, CDR2 YFSETQ. The trim removed 5 bases at V and 6 bases at J, leaving 13 bases unmatched. CDR3 in amino acids: CASSSGTGGVGPDTQYF. In nucleotides, the CDR3 is TGCGCCAGCAGTTCCGGGACAGGGGGCGTGGGACCCGATACGCAGTATTTT.

This chain links TRBV18 with TRBJ1-5, with 7 bases matching TRBD1. CDR3 size: 14 residues. Germline trimming cut 3 bases from V and 7 bases from J; bases unmatched to any gene: 6. Germline CDR1 KGHSH, CDR2 LQKENI. CDR3 DNA: TGTGCCAGCTCACCGGGGCAGGGGGGACAGCCCCAGCATTTT. It encodes CASSPGQGGQPQHF.

The chain employs TRBV5-1 and TRBJ2-3; perhaps TRBD2 as D (6 bases). The CDR3 is made up of 14 amino acids. Germline V lookup: CDR1 SGHRS, CDR2 YFSETQ. Trimming cost V 3 bases and J 3 bases, with 11 bases left between them. CDR3 in DNA: TGCGCCAGCAGCTCGGGAGATTGGACAGATACGCAGTATTTT. The encoded protein is CASSSGDWTDTQYF.

This clone was observed a few times. The chain is built from TRBV27 and TRBJ2-5; the D is unclear. The length of the CDR3 is 13 residues. Germline assignment: CDR1 MNHEY and CDR2 SMNVEV (reference sequence). Trimming shortened V by 3 bases and J by 5 bases, and 10 bases separated the two germline ends. CDR3 region: CASSLSFSETQYF. CDR3 DNA sequence: TGTGCCAGCAGTTTGAGTTTTTCGGAGACCCAGTACTTC.

This clone came up a few times. This rearrangement joins TRBV28 to TRBJ2-7, with 9 bases aligning to TRBD1. From germline, CDR1 is MDHEN and CDR2 SYDVKM. This CDR3 is built from 13 residues. Losses at the gene ends were 4 bases for V and 6 bases for J; bases not matched to a gene: 4. The CDR3 spells CASSSGQGSEQYF. CDR3 nucleotide sequence: TGTGCCAGCAGTTCGGGACAGGGAAGCGAGCAGTACTTC.

This clone was seen only once. The chain employs TRBV2 and TRBJ2-3; TRBD1 matches 7 bases. V shed 4 bases and J 15 bases; nucleotides not matched to a gene: 13. The germline V gene has CDR1 SNHLY and CDR2 FYNNEI. This CDR3 region has 13 residues. DNA of the CDR3: TGTGCCAGCAGTGCAGGGACAGCAGCGTTATTATATTTT. Translation gives CASSAGTAALLYF.

This rearrangement joins TRBV11-2 to TRBJ2-1; the D gene is possibly TRBD2 (5 bases). From germline, CDR1 is SGHAT and CDR2 FQNNGV. The CDR3 spans 14 residues. V lost 1 base and J 4 bases, leaving 8 bases between the germline ends. Here the CDR3 DNA reads TGTGCCAGCAGCTTAGGGACTTCTTACAATGAGCAGTTCTTC. It codes for CASSLGTSYNEQFF. Supplemented by reference TRBV11-2 and TRBJ2-1, the full variable domain reads EAGVAQSPRYKIIEKRQSVAFWCNPISGHATLYWYQQILGQGPKLLIQFQNNGVVDDSQLPKDRFSAERLKGVDSTLKIQPAKLEDSAVYLCASSLGTSYNEQFFGPGTRLTVL.

The V gene is TRBV18, the J gene TRBJ1-5, with D unclear. CDR1 and CDR2 from the germline V gene are KGHSH and LQKENI. V was pared by 3 bases and J by 0 bases, with 9 bases between. The CDR3 totals 15 residues. CDR3 coding DNA: TGTGCCAGCTCACCCCAAGCACCTAGCAATCAGCCCCAGCATTTT. Its protein product is CASSPQAPSNQPQHF.

This sequence joins TRBV9 and TRBJ2-1; 8 bases are a match to TRBD2. The ends lost 0 bases at V and 4 bases at J; junction bases unmatched: 6. The length of the CDR3 is 16 residues. Germline CDR1 is SGDLS and CDR2 is YYNGEE. CDR3: CASSVGGLAGYNEQFF. As DNA, the CDR3 is TGTGCCAGCAGCGTAGGAGGGCTAGCGGGTTACAATGAGCAGTTCTTC.

This clone was detected a few times. The chain carries TRBV18 and TRBJ2-3; D possibly corresponds to TRBD2 (7 bases). The germline V and J ends were trimmed by 3 bases and 0 bases, with 13 bases remaining between them. The germline V gene encodes CDR1 KGHSH and CDR2 LQKENI. The CDR3 has 16 residues. CDR3 nucleotide sequence: TGTGCCAGCTCACCGCGGGGGACACCGAGCACAGATACGCAGTATTTT. Residues: CASSPRGTPSTDTQYF.

There are a few counts of this clone. Other DNA sequences in the same sample also yield this CDR3. This chain joins TRBV19 and TRBJ2-1; D perhaps matches TRBD2 (6 bases). Germline V gene data show CDR1 as LNHDA and CDR2 as SQIVND (reference sequence). The V end lost 2 bases, the J end lost 0 bases, and 8 bases lay between the germline ends. The CDR3 runs to 15 residues. The CDR3 loop reads CASSISGGSYNEQFF. The CDR3 nucleotides read TGTGCCAGTAGTATATCCGGGGGCTCCTACAATGAGCAGTTCTTC.

This clone was detected only once. This chain connects TRBV5-1 to TRBJ1-1; D not certain. CDR3 length: 14 residues. Germline values: CDR1 SGHRS, CDR2 YFSETQ. V dropped 0 bases and J dropped 4 bases, with 10 bases sitting between them. Here the CDR3 reads CASSLGLIRTEAFF. The CDR3 DNA is TGCGCCAGCAGCTTGGGACTTATACGCACTGAAGCTTTCTTT. Combining the CDR3 with reference TRBV5-1 and TRBJ1-1 gives the whole variable domain KAGVTQTPRYLIKTRGQQVTLSCSPISGHRSVSWYQQTPGQGLQFLFEYFSETQRNKGNFPGRFSGRQFSNSRSEMNVSTLELGDSALYLCASSLGLIRTEAFFGQGTRLTVV.

The rearrangement joins TRBV2 to TRBJ2-2, with D unclear. The ends were cut back, 7 bases at V and 4 bases at J, with 13 bases in the middle. Germline loops: CDR1 SNHLY, CDR2 FYNNEI. The CDR3 totals 14 residues. The CDR3 here is CASNPGPGTGELFF. CDR3 nucleotide sequence: TGTGCCAGCAACCCCGGTCCGGGCACCGGGGAGCTGTTTTTT.

This clone was counted only a few times. The chain joins TRBV7-2 to TRBJ2-7, with 12 bases identical to TRBD2. Germline V gene sequence: CDR1 SGHTA, CDR2 FQGNSA. CDR3 size: 15 residues. Unmatched junction bases numbered 9, after V lost 5 bases and J lost 7 bases. The CDR3, as DNA: TGTGCCAGCAGCCATCTAGCGGGAGGGCCTAGTGAGCAGTACTTC. Residues: CASSHLAGGPSEQYF.

V and J are TRBV6-5 and TRBJ1-1; 7 bases match TRBD1. From germline, CDR1 is MNHEY and CDR2 SVGAGI. The CDR3 runs 14 residues. V lost 2 bases to trimming and J lost 4 bases; unmatched junction nucleotides: 4. The CDR3 nucleotides are TGTGCCAGCAGTTACGGGGGACAGTTCACTGAAGCTTTCTTT. It codes for CASSYGGQFTEAFF.